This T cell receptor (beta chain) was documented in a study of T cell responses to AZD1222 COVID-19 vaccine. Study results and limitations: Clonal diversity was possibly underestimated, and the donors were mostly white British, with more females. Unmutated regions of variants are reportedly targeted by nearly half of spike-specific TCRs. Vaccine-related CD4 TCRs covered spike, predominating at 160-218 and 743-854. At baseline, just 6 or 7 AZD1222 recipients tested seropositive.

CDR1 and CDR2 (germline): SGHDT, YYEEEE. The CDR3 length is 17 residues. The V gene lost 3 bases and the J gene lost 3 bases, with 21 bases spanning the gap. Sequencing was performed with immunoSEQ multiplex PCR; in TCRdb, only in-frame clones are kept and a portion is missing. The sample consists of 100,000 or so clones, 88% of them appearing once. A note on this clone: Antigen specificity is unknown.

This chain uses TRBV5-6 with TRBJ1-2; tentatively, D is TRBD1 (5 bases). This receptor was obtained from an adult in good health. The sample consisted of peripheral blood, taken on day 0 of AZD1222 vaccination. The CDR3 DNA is TGTGCCAGCAGCTCCGGACTCCGACCTGGGACCTACTATGGCTACACCTTC. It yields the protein CASSSGLRPGTYYGYTF. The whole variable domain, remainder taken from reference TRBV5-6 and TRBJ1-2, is DAGVTQSPTHLIKTRGQQVTLRCSPKSGHDTVSWYQQALGQGPQFIFQYYEEEERQRGNFPDRFSGHQFPNYSSELNVNALLLGDSALYLCASSSGLRPGTYYGYTFGSGTRLTVV.